These 20 T cell receptor beta chains were sequenced from one sample in a study of T cell changes during pregnancy in multiple sclerosis. Profiled with immunoSEQ multiplex PCR; TCRdb holds only in-frame clones, not every one. The sample includes more than 60,000 clones, about 91% of them seen just once. This specimen consisted of peripheral blood, obtained before pregnancy. The source is a female donor with multiple sclerosis, enrolled in a pregnancy study.

The rearrangement uses TRBV7-9 and TRBJ2-5; D uncertain. Trimming pared 2 bases from V and 5 bases from J, leaving 18 bases between. The CDR3 loop spans 16 amino acids. Germline V lookup: CDR1 SEHNR, CDR2 FQNEAQ (reference sequence). The CDR3 reads CASSLMPSRVEETQYF. The DNA for the CDR3 is TGTGCCAGCAGCTTAATGCCCAGCAGAGTGGAGGAGACCCAGTACTTC.

The V call is TRBV6-1, the J call TRBJ1-5, with D tentatively TRBD1 (6 bases). Germline V gives CDR1 MNHNS, CDR2 SASEGT. The CDR3 has 13 amino acids. The V end lost 4 bases, the J end lost 4 bases, and 8 bases lay between the germline ends. This CDR3 is CASSGTANQPQHF. In DNA, the CDR3 is TGTGCCAGCAGTGGGACAGCTAATCAGCCCCAGCATTTT.

This chain connects TRBV15 to TRBJ1-2, with TRBD1 matching 8 bases. CDR1 is LNHNV, CDR2 YYDKDF, per germline (reference sequence). The V and J ends lost 1 base and 7 bases, in that order; junction bases with no gene match: 5. The CDR3 has 14 amino acids. The CDR3 DNA is TGTGCCACCAGCAGAGGACAGGGGATCGGTGGCTACACCTTC. It translates to CATSRGQGIGGYTF.

V and J are TRBV29-1 and TRBJ2-5; 8 bases map to TRBD1. The CDR3 sequence is 12 residues long. CDR1 and CDR2 (germline): SQVTM, ANQGSEA. Trimming took 8 bases from V and 1 from J; bases not matched to a gene: 3. CDR3 DNA sequence: TGCAGCACCGACAGGGGCCAAGAGACCCAGTACTTC. As protein: CSTDRGQETQYF.

The chain combines TRBV9 with TRBJ1-5, with D possibly being TRBD1 (6 bases). Trimming removed 2 bases at V and 7 bases at J, with 16 bases between. The CDR3 spans 15 residues. The V gene's germline CDR1 is SGDLS and CDR2 YYNGEE. The CDR3 spells CASSVTGTSLQPQHF. DNA for the CDR3: TGTGCCAGCAGCGTTACCGGGACATCTTTACAGCCCCAGCATTTT.

The chain couples TRBV6-5 to TRBJ2-7; TRBD2 agrees at 9 bases. The germline gives CDR1 MNHEY, CDR2 SVGAGI. This CDR3 region has 15 residues. V lost 6 bases and J lost 3; bases outside the gene matches: 9. CDR3 protein: CASRKLAGDDYEQYF. The DNA for the CDR3 is TGTGCCAGCAGGAAATTAGCGGGAGACGACTACGAGCAGTACTTC.

This clone was recorded once. No conserved phenylalanine or tryptophan is present at the end of the CDR3, so a read error is the likely explanation. No DNA is shown, since the ends of the CDR3 on it are uncertain; the CDR3 is the one TCRdb lists. The chain is built from TRBV21-1 and TRBJ2-7; TRBD2 is the table's D call and was not checked against the DNA. TRBV21-1 is marked as a pseudogene. The CDR3 adds up to 10 amino acids, both ends counted. CDR3 amino acids: CASSKVQGLA.

The rearrangement links TRBV4-2 to TRBJ1-2, with 10 nucleotides matching TRBD1. Per germline, CDR1 LGHNA and CDR2 YNFKEQ. The CDR3 is 14 amino acids. J gave up 3 bases and V 3 bases, and 1 base lay outside the gene matches. This CDR3 is CASSQGQGYYGYTF. DNA for the CDR3: TGTGCCAGCAGCCAGGGACAGGGGTACTATGGCTACACCTTC.

The J gene is TRBJ2-3, the V gene TRBV11-1; TRBD2 aligns across 13 bases. V shed 8 bases and J 2 bases; nucleotides not matched to a gene: 10. CDR1 is SGHAT and CDR2 is FQDESV in the germline V gene (reference sequence). The CDR3 spans 17 residues. CDR3 nucleotides: TGTGCCAGCGGCAGATTGGGACTAGCGGGGATCACAGATACGCAGTATTTT. Translated, it gives CASGRLGLAGITDTQYF.

The chain carries TRBV18 and TRBJ2-7, with D perhaps TRBD2 (6 bases). Germline V gene sequence: CDR1 KGHSH, CDR2 LQKENI. Trimming took 3 bases from V and 0 from J, leaving 9 bases between them. CDR3 length: 14 residues. The CDR3: CASSPRGDSYEQYF. The CDR3 coding sequence is TGTGCCAGCTCACCTCGCGGGGACTCCTACGAGCAGTACTTC.

The chain has TRBV19 and TRBJ1-1; TRBD1 is a possible D gene (5 bases). V was shortened by 5 bases and J by 5 bases, with 9 bases between the two germline ends. Germline values: CDR1 LNHDA, CDR2 SQIVND (reference sequence). The CDR3 loop spans 12 amino acids. The CDR3 DNA reads as TGTGCCAGTAGTCCCGGGGGGACTGAAGCTTTCTTT. Its protein is CASSPGGTEAFF.

This clone was picked up a small number of times. This chain links TRBV18 with TRBJ1-3, with no clear D. Germline V lookup: CDR1 KGHSH, CDR2 LQKENI. The CDR3 has 14 amino acids. Trimming shortened V by 3 bases and J by 7 bases, and 13 bases separated the two germline ends. The CDR3 bases are TGTGCCAGCTCACCTAACTCCAACGGGAACACCATATATTTT. Encoded protein: CASSPNSNGNTIYF.

V is TRBV6-5 and J is TRBJ2-2, with 7 bases lining up with TRBD2. The length of the CDR3 is 14 residues. Germline V gene data show CDR1 as MNHEY and CDR2 as SVGAGI. V was clipped by 6 bases and J by 4 bases; unmatched bases: 5. CDR3 loop: CASRLRGFTGELFF. The CDR3 nucleotides read TGTGCCAGCAGGCTGCGGGGGTTCACCGGGGAGCTGTTTTTT.

The chain combines TRBV11-3 with TRBJ2-1; a weak D match, TRBD2 (5 bases). The CDR3 runs to 14 residues. Germline assignment: CDR1 SGHNT and CDR2 YENEEA. V lost 5 bases to trimming and J lost 0 bases, with 8 bases between them. The CDR3 loop reads CASSARGSYNEQFF. DNA for the CDR3: TGTGCCAGCAGCGCCCGGGGCTCCTACAATGAGCAGTTCTTC.

J is TRBJ1-1 and V is TRBV11-3; no definite D call. The germline CDR1 and CDR2 sequences are SGHNT and YENEEA. The CDR3 loop spans 13 amino acids. Trimming took 0 bases from V and 6 from J, leaving 8 bases between them. The CDR3 DNA is TGTGCCAGCAGCTTAGAGATTAGTTCTGAAGCTTTCTTT. Its translation is CASSLEISSEAFF.

The rearrangement links TRBV19 to TRBJ2-7; D is uncertain. The CDR3 totals 17 residues. Germline CDR1 is LNHDA and CDR2 is SQIVND (reference sequence). Trimming took off 3 bases at V and 6 bases at J, with 24 bases between the two ends. CDR3 nucleotide sequence: TGTGCCAGTAGTATCGTGGCAGGCTGGCGACCTGAGTCCGAGCAGTACTTC. Its protein product is CASSIVAGWRPESEQYF.

In DNA form, the CDR3 reads TGTGCCAGCAGCCAAGACGTCGGGGGGGGCTACGAGCAGTACTTC. Its translation is CASSQDVGGGYEQYF. The J gene is TRBJ2-7, the V gene TRBV4-2; TRBD2 matches at 8 bases. With V trimmed by 0 bases and J by 3 bases, 4 bases remained unmatched. Germline CDR1 and CDR2: LGHNA and YNFKEQ. The CDR3 consists of 15 residues.

V usage is TRBV4-3 and J usage is TRBJ1-2, with 7 positions matching TRBD1. CDR3 length: 15 residues. Germline trimming cut 0 bases from V and 4 bases from J; bases unmatched to any gene: 5. The V gene's germline CDR1 is LGHNA and CDR2 YSLEER. The CDR3 nucleotides are TGCGCCAGCAGCCAAGACGGACAGGAAGGCTATGGCTACACCTTC. This translates into CASSQDGQEGYGYTF.

This rearrangement joins TRBV7-9 to TRBJ2-5; a weak D match, TRBD2 (7 bases). Trimming took off 0 bases at V and 2 bases at J, with 10 bases between the two ends. This CDR3 is 15 amino acids long. Germline CDR1 and CDR2: SEHNR and FQNEAQ (reference sequence). This CDR3 reads CASSLAGGRQETQYF. The CDR3 bases are TGTGCCAGCAGCTTAGCGGGGGGGCGTCAAGAGACCCAGTACTTC.

The chain joins TRBV7-9 to TRBJ2-3; 8 bases line up with TRBD2. CDR3 size: 16 residues. The ends lost 5 bases at V and 6 bases at J; junction bases unmatched: 13. Looked up from germline, CDR1 is SEHNR and CDR2 is FQNEAQ (reference sequence). CDR3 nucleotide sequence: TGTGCCAGCAGCCCCGTGACGGCGGGGGGCTCGGATACGCAGTATTTT. Translation: CASSPVTAGGSDTQYF.